This TCR beta chain is drawn from a study of T cell responses to AZD1222 COVID-19 vaccine. Study-level findings and limits: At study baseline, merely six AZD1222 recipients were seropositive. Donors, mostly white British, included more females; clonal diversity was possibly underestimated. Unmutated variant regions are reportedly targeted by nearly half of spike-specific TCRs.

To note about this clone: What it binds is not known.

The data were produced by immunoSEQ multiplex PCR, yet TCRdb's version contains in-frame clones alone and is incomplete. The sample holds more than 110,000 clones, over 90% seen once. Between the trimmed V and J ends, which lost 0 bases and 2 bases, there was a span of 8 bases. Germline V lookup: CDR1 LGHNT, CDR2 FRNRAP. The CDR3 has 14 amino acids. The source of this sequence is an adult in good health. This sample comprised peripheral blood, obtained on day 0 of AZD1222 vaccination. The chain carries TRBV12-5 and TRBJ2-7; D is possibly TRBD1 (5 bases). The CDR3 DNA is TGTGCTAGTGGTTTGGTAGGGGCGGCCTACGAGCAGTACTTC. Protein sequence: CASGLVGAAYEQYF.